The clone carrying this T cell receptor beta chain appeared a few times. Its antigen is not identified. These data come from a study of spatial heterogeneity in lung cancer. Study context: Samples were donated by 72 untreated early-stage non-small cell lung cancer patients. Notes on the study in general: Expanded tumor TCRs that were ubiquitous appeared in blood more at resection than follow-up.

A single record per CDR3 protein comes from TCRdb applying MiXCR to the 5' RACE reads. The sample consists of more than 30,000 distinct CDR3 sequences, roughly 10% of them appearing once. Time point specified: blood at routine non-recurrence follow-up after resection. Tumor, nontumor lung or frozen PBMC supplied whole RNA that was sequenced unsorted. This CDR3 spans 13 amino acids. CDR1 and CDR2 from the germline V gene are MNHNS and SASEGT. With 7 bases clipped from V and 5 bases from J, the junction kept 5 bases outside the gene matches. The sequenced sample was PBMCs, obtained at follow-up. The TCR was taken from a female donor with early-stage non-small cell lung cancer. The V and J genes are TRBV6-1 and TRBJ1-2; TRBD1 aligns across 9 bases. CDR3 sequence reads: CASNADRGYGYTF. CDR3 sequence (DNA): TGTGCCAGCAACGCGGACAGGGGTTATGGCTACACCTTC.